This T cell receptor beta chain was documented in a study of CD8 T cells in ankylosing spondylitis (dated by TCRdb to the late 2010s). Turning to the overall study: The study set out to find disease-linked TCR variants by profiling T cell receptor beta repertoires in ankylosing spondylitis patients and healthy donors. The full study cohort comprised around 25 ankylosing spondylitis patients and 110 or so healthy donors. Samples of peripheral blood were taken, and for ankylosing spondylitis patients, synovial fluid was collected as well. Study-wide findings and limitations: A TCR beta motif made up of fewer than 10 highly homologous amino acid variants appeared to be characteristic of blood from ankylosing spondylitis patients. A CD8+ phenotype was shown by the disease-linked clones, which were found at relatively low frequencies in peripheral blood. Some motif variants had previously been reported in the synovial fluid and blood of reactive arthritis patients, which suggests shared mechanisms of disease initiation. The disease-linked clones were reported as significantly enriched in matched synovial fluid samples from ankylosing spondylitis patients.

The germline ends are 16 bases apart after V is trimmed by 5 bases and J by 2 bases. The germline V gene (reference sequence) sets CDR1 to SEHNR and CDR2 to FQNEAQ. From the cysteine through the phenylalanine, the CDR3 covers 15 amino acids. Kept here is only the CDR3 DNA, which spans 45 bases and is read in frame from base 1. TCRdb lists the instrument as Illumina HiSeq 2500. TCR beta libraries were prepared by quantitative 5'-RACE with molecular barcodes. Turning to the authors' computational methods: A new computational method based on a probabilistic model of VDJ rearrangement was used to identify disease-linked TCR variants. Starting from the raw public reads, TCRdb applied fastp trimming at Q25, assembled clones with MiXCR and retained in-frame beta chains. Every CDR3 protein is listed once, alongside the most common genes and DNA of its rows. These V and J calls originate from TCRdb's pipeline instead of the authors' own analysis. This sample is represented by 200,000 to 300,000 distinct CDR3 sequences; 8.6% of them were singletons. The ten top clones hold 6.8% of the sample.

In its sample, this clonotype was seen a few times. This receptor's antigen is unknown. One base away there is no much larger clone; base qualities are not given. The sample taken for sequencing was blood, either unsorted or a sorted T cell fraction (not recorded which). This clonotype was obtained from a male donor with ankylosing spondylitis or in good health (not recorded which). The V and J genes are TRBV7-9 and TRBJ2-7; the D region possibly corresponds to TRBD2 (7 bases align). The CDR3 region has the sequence CASSKSLGGAYEQYF. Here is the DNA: TGTGCCAGCAGCAAAAGTCTAGGGGGGGCCTACGAGCAGTACTTC.